This entry concerns a single T cell receptor beta chain. Its target is not known. This CDR3 spans 15 amino acids. The germline gives CDR1 SGHAT, CDR2 FQNNGV. V shed 0 bases and J shed 9 bases, with 15 bases lying between them. The data stem from a study of CD8 T cells in Susac syndrome. With random hexamers, reverse transcription was performed on about 0.5 to 1 ug of RNA. MiXCR, applied by TCRdb to the immunoSEQ multiplex PCR reads, yields one record per CDR3 protein. The sample yields 150,000 to 200,000 distinct CDR3 sequences, roughly 95% seen once. Findings and caveats of the study: The relatively small number of individuals in the TCR sequencing and HLA analysis was acknowledged by the study.

The individuals used as controls were healthy donors who had been matched for both age and sex. TEMRA cells were enriched by FACS, while CD8+ and CD4+ T cells were obtained through a negative isolation that was performed magnetically. Material for sequencing was CD4+ T cells from PBMCs. V and J are TRBV11-2 and TRBJ2-1; no definite D call. The source of this sequence is a human donor in good health. The DNA of the CDR3 is TGTGCCAGCAGCTTAGAAGCTACACAGAACACTGAGCAGTTCTTC. Encoded protein: CASSLEATQNTEQFF.